This is a list of T cell receptor beta chains from one sample in a study of T cell responses to AZD1222 COVID-19 vaccine. Repertoires were generated with immunoSEQ multiplex PCR, while TCRdb's copy carries only in-frame clones and drops some. In the table there are some 170,000 clones, around 89% of which are singletons. The sample here was peripheral blood, taken 28 days after the second dose of the MenACWY control vaccine. The receptors come from an adult who received the MenACWY meningococcal vaccine as a control. CDR3s include the opening cysteine and the closing phenylalanine or tryptophan. The D gene is left open where the match is weak. For some rows the clone size is stated as once, few or many, or as a class when expanded; others skip it.

abundance,v_gene,j_gene,d_gene,CDR3aa,CDR3nt
-,TRBV28,TRBJ2-5,-,CASSKTPQETQYF,TGTGCCAGCAGTAAAACCCCCCAAGAGACCCAGTACTTC
-,TRBV12-5,TRBJ2-1,TRBD2,CASVRAGDNEQFF,TGTGCTAGTGTTCGGGCGGGAGACAATGAGCAGTTCTTC
-,TRBV19,TRBJ1-2,TRBD1,CASKSRAIQGADYGYTF,TGTGCCAGTAAGAGCCGGGCGATACAGGGGGCGGACTATGGCTACACCTTC
-,TRBV19,TRBJ1-5,-,CASRTLSGELQHF,TGTGCCAGTAGGACTCTTTCCGGGGAACTTCAGCATTTT
-,TRBV7-2,TRBJ2-2,TRBD2,CASSLGPGLATGELFF,TGTGCCAGCAGCTTAGGTCCGGGACTAGCGACCGGGGAGCTGTTTTTT
-,TRBV6-5,TRBJ1-2,-,CASSYRGGYGYTF,TGTGCCAGCAGTTACCGGGGGGGCTATGGCTACACCTTC
-,TRBV5-1,TRBJ1-1,-,CASSAWGQNTEAFF,TGCGCCAGCAGCGCATGGGGGCAGAACACTGAAGCTTTCTTT
few,TRBV11-2,TRBJ2-5,-,CASSQGMETQYF,TGTGCCAGCAGCCAAGGAATGGAGACCCAGTACTTC
-,TRBV19,TRBJ2-6,TRBD1,CASSRGTGASGANVLTF,TGTGCCAGTAGTAGGGGGACAGGTGCCTCTGGGGCCAACGTCCTGACTTTC
-,TRBV9,TRBJ2-7,TRBD2,CASSPWTAGGEQYF,TGTGCCAGCAGCCCTTGGACGGCGGGGGGCGAGCAGTACTTC
-,TRBV19,TRBJ1-2,-,CASSIRDGGYGYTF,TGTGCCAGTAGTATACGGGACGGGGGCTATGGCTACACCTTC
few,TRBV9,TRBJ1-5,TRBD1,CASSRQGGNQPQHF,TGTGCCAGCTCCAGACAGGGGGGTAATCAGCCCCAGCATTTT
-,TRBV6-6,TRBJ1-3,-,CASSFKGSHTGNTIYF,TGTGCCAGCAGTTTTAAGGGAAGTCATACAGGAAACACCATATATTTT
-,TRBV9,TRBJ1-2,TRBD1,CASSGQGYGYTF,TGTGCCAGCAGCGGACAGGGATATGGCTACACCTTC
-,TRBV7-2,TRBJ1-4,-,CASGGQTSTNEKLFF,TGTGCCAGCGGGGGGCAGACTTCAACTAATGAAAAACTGTTTTTT
-,TRBV7-9,TRBJ2-7,TRBD2,CASSLGIAGVEQYF,TGTGCCAGCAGCTTAGGAATAGCGGGAGTTGAGCAGTACTTC
-,TRBV28,TRBJ1-4,TRBD1,CASSSPQGVGPTNEKLFF,TGTGCCAGCAGTTCCCCCCAGGGGGTCGGGCCAACTAATGAAAAACTGTTTTTT
-,TRBV15,TRBJ1-1,TRBD1,CATSRETGTVKNTEAFF,TGTGCCACCAGCAGAGAAACCGGGACAGTAAAGAACACTGAAGCTTTCTTT
-,TRBV19,TRBJ1-1,TRBD1,CASRSGGVNTEAFF,TGTGCCAGTAGGTCAGGGGGCGTCAACACTGAAGCTTTCTTT
-,TRBV21-1,TRBJ1-4,-,CASSNRGGTTNEKLFF,TGTGCCAGCAGCAATAGGGGGGGAACAACTAATGAAAAACTGTTTTTT
-,TRBV2,TRBJ1-2,TRBD1,CASRPDRGNGYTF,TGTGCCAGCAGACCGGACAGGGGCAATGGCTACACCTTC
-,TRBV7-9,TRBJ2-7,-,CASRPISYEQYF,TGTGCCAGCAGACCCATCTCCTACGAGCAGTACTTC
-,TRBV4-3,TRBJ1-1,-,CASSQERGTEAFF,TGCGCCAGCAGCCAAGAAAGGGGCACTGAAGCTTTCTTT
-,TRBV18,TRBJ2-1,-,CASSPLKRLEQFF,TGTGCCAGCTCACCACTAAAGAGGCTTGAGCAGTTCTTC
-,TRBV3-1/TRBV3-2,TRBJ2-7,-,CASSRRPEAYF,TGTGCCAGCAGCCGGCGGCCTGAGGCTTACTTC
-,TRBV3-1/TRBV3-2,TRBJ2-3,TRBD1,CASSQAGTGFRTDTQYF,TGTGCCAGCAGCCAAGCCGGGACAGGGTTTCGCACAGATACGCAGTATTTT
-,TRBV28,TRBJ1-4,TRBD1,CASSPGAARGEKLFF,TGTGCCAGCAGTCCAGGGGCCGCCAGGGGGGAAAAACTGTTTTTT
-,TRBV5-1,TRBJ2-7,-,CASSLAPPFTEQYF,TGCGCCAGCAGCTTGGCCCCCCCATTCACCGAGCAGTACTTC
-,TRBV30,TRBJ2-2,-,CAWSEPPLIGELFF,TGTGCCTGGAGTGAGCCCCCTTTAATCGGGGAGCTGTTTTTT
-,TRBV28,TRBJ2-7,-,CASRRLYTGLVSNEQYF,TGTGCCAGCAGAAGACTTTATACGGGACTTGTCTCTAACGAGCAGTACTTC
-,TRBV3-1/TRBV3-2,TRBJ2-7,TRBD1,CASSTGQGNYEQYF,TGTGCCAGCAGCACGGGACAGGGAAACTACGAGCAGTACTTC
-,TRBV6-5,TRBJ2-1,-,CASSYRVSSYNEQFF,TGTGCCAGCAGTTACAGGGTTAGCTCCTACAATGAGCAGTTCTTC
-,TRBV7-2,TRBJ1-2,-,CASSLSHMVGTYGYTF,TGTGCCAGCAGCTTATCCCATATGGTCGGGACCTATGGCTACACCTTC
-,TRBV6-1,TRBJ1-5,TRBD1,CASSESGGRYQPQHF,TGTGCCAGCAGTGAGTCAGGGGGCCGGTATCAGCCCCAGCATTTT
-,TRBV7-9,TRBJ1-2,-,CASSLETLRGYTF,TGTGCCAGCAGCTTAGAGACCTTGAGGGGCTACACCTTC
-,TRBV6-5,TRBJ1-2,TRBD1,CASSYSGQLYYGYTF,TGTGCCAGCAGTTACTCGGGACAGCTCTACTATGGCTACACCTTC
-,TRBV24-1,TRBJ2-7,-,CATSALRADGEQYF,TGTGCCACCAGTGCCCTTCGGGCGGACGGAGAGCAGTACTTC
-,TRBV5-4,TRBJ1-1,-,CASSLVKKGTEAFF,TGTGCCAGCAGCTTGGTTAAGAAGGGCACTGAAGCTTTCTTT
-,TRBV28,TRBJ1-5,-,CASSFNFRQYDQPQHF,TGTGCCAGCAGTTTTAATTTTCGACAGTACGATCAGCCCCAGCATTTT
-,TRBV6-4,TRBJ1-2,TRBD1,CASRPGTGNYGYTF,TGTGCCAGCAGACCCGGGACAGGCAACTATGGCTACACCTTC
-,TRBV12-3/TRBV12-4,TRBJ1-2,-,CASGQSGYTF,TGTGCCAGCGGACAGTCTGGCTACACCTTC
-,TRBV24-1,TRBJ1-2,-,CATSDLHQGGYTF,TGTGCCACCAGTGATTTACATCAGGGTGGCTACACCTTC
-,TRBV4-3,TRBJ2-7,TRBD1,CASSQGGPGQGYYEQYF,TGCGCCAGCAGCCAGGGTGGGCCGGGACAGGGCTACTACGAGCAGTACTTC
-,TRBV10-3,TRBJ1-1,TRBD1,CAMGQGGVAEAFF,TGTGCCATGGGACAGGGGGGTGTCGCTGAAGCTTTCTTT
-,TRBV5-1,TRBJ2-3,TRBD1,CASSFDRGSDTQYF,TGCGCCAGCAGCTTCGACAGGGGTTCAGATACGCAGTATTTT
-,TRBV5-1,TRBJ1-6,-,CASSLLQGDNSPLHF,TGCGCCAGCAGCCTCTTACAGGGAGATAATTCACCCCTCCACTTT
-,TRBV28,TRBJ2-5,-,CASSSQRGGGETQYF,TGTGCCAGCAGTTCCCAGAGGGGAGGTGGAGAGACCCAGTACTTC
-,TRBV30,TRBJ2-5,-,CAWSVLGVREETQYF,TGTGCCTGGAGTGTCCTCGGGGTACGGGAAGAGACCCAGTACTTC
-,TRBV30,TRBJ2-4,-,CAWRSLDLAKNIQYF,TGTGCCTGGAGGTCCTTGGACCTAGCCAAAAACATTCAGTACTTC
-,TRBV9,TRBJ1-6,TRBD1,CASQQGAPGNSPLHF,TGTGCCAGCCAGCAGGGGGCGCCGGGTAATTCACCCCTCCACTTT
-,TRBV6-5,TRBJ1-4,TRBD1,CASSYAGQGTEKLFF,TGTGCCAGCAGTTACGCCGGACAGGGGACTGAAAAACTGTTTTTT